This T cell receptor (beta chain) came from a study of metastatic and nonmetastatic thyroid tumors. Study information: It was across blood and tumor or nodule tissue from malignant and benign thyroid patients that repertoires were compared. Study-level results: As reported, TCR beta diversity in blood and tumor was significantly higher in malignant thyroid tumors than in benign nodules.

There are a few counts of this clone. The antigen is unknown. At one end the junction does not follow the germline gene, possibly because of a read error. Original processing methods: A classifier for distant metastasis in papillary thyroid cancer was constructed using CDR3 differences observed across clinicopathological groups. TCRdb re-called the PCR reads via MiXCR. Here the V and J calls rest on TCRdb's processing, not on the authors' analysis. The sample shows approximately 41,000 clones, 20% to 25% of them seen only once. The CDR3 loop spans 13 amino acids. Germline lookup yields CDR1 MNHEY and CDR2 SMNVEV (reference sequence). Before thyroid surgery, none of the patients had received any treatment.

This clonotype was obtained from a female donor with papillary thyroid cancer or a benign thyroid nodule (not recorded which). Some clones in this sample may be carry-over from other donors' samples. Specimen: tumor tissue. The rearrangement uses TRBV27 and TRBJ2-3, with D tentatively TRBD2 (6 bases). This CDR3 reads CASGSGAADTQYF. DNA for the CDR3: TGTGCCAGCGGCTCGGGAGCAGCAGATACGCAGTACTTT.